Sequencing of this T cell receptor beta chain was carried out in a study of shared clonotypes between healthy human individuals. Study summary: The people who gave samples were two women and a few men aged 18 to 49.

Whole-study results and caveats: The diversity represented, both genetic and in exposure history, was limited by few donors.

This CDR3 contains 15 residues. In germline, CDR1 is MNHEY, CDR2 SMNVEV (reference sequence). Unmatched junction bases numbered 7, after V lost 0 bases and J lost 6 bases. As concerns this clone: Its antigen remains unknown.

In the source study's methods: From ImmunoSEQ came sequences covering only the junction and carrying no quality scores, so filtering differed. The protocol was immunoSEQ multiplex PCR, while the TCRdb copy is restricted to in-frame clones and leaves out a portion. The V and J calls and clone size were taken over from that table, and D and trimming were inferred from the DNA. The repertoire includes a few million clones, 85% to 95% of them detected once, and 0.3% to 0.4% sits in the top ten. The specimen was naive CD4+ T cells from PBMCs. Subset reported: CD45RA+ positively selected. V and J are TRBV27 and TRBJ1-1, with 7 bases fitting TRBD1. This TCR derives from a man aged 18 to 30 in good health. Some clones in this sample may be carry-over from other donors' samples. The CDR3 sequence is CASSLSPTGLAEAFF. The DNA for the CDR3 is TGTGCCAGCAGTTTATCCCCGACAGGGTTGGCTGAAGCTTTCTTT.